These 14 T cell receptor beta chains originate from one sample sequenced in a study of T cell responses to AZD1222 COVID-19 vaccine. Generated by immunoSEQ multiplex PCR, the TCRdb table keeps only in-frame clones and is missing some. The table lists about 160,000 clones, roughly 90% of them singletons. This material consisted of peripheral blood, taken 28 days after the second AZD1222 dose. Receptors were obtained from an adult who received the AZD1222 COVID-19 vaccine.

The chain carries TRBV10-3 and TRBJ1-4, with TRBD1 identical over 7 bases. After removal of 4 bases from V and 7 bases from J, the junction contained 6 bases not matched to a gene. CDR1 is ENHRY, CDR2 SYGVKD, per germline. The CDR3 totals 14 residues. The DNA for the CDR3 is TGTGCCATCAGTGGAGGGGGCAGAAGTGAAAAACTGTTTTTT. Its protein is CAISGGGRSEKLFF.

The rearrangement links TRBV18 to TRBJ2-5, with TRBD1 as a possible D gene (6 bases). This CDR3 comprises 14 residues. In germline, CDR1 is KGHSH, CDR2 LQKENI. V was pared by 6 bases and J by 1 base, with 12 bases between. CDR3 region: CASSPGQPQETQYF. CDR3 sequence (DNA): TGTGCCAGCTCCCCCGGACAGCCCCAAGAGACCCAGTACTTC.

The gene calls are TRBV9 and TRBJ2-7; 10 bases are shared with TRBD1. The V segment lost 3 bases and the J segment 2 bases; nucleotides outside the gene matches: 2. The CDR3 runs 14 residues. In germline, CDR1 is SGDLS, CDR2 YYNGEE. The CDR3 here is CASSETGGPYEQYF. CDR3 DNA sequence: TGTGCCAGCAGCGAGACAGGGGGCCCCTACGAGCAGTACTTC. Full variable domain (outside the CDR3, taken from reference TRBV9 and TRBJ2-7): DSGVTQTPKHLITATGQRVTLRCSPRSGDLSVYWYQQSLDQGLQFLIQYYNGEERAKGNILERFSAQQFPDLHSELNLSSLELGDSALYFCASSETGGPYEQYFGPGTRLTVT.

This clone was seen only a few times. V usage is TRBV14 and J usage is TRBJ2-5, with 10 bases aligning to TRBD2. J lost 2 bases, V lost 3 bases, and 6 bases had no gene match. In germline, CDR1 is SGHDN, CDR2 FVKESK. This CDR3 contains 16 residues. The CDR3 region is CASSHWTSGRQETQYF. CDR3 in DNA: TGTGCCAGCAGCCATTGGACTAGCGGTAGACAAGAGACCCAGTACTTC.

This clone was recorded only once. This chain links TRBV5-8 with TRBJ2-1; 11 bases are shared with TRBD2. CDR1 SGHTS and CDR2 YDEGEE come from the germline V gene. CDR3 length: 15 amino acids. V trimming: 4 bases; J trimming: 4 bases; junction bases outside the gene matches: 4. The CDR3 DNA is TGTGCCAGCAGCGGGGCTAGCGGGGGGTACAATGAGCAGTTCTTC. As protein: CASSGASGGYNEQFF. Together with reference TRBV5-8 and TRBJ2-1, the CDR3 gives the full variable domain: EAGVTQSPTHLIKTRGQQATLRCSPISGHTSVYWYQQALGLGLQFLLWYDEGEERNRGNFPPRFSGRQFPNYSSELNVNALELEDSALYLCASSGASGGYNEQFFGPGTRLTVL.

The V gene is TRBV18, the J gene TRBJ1-5; tentative D call: TRBD1 (5 bases). CDR1 KGHSH and CDR2 LQKENI come from the germline V gene. The CDR3 has 14 residues. Trimming removed 6 bases from V and 5 bases from J, with 14 bases in between. CDR3 DNA sequence: TGTGCCAGCTCCGCACTGGGGGGGGATCAGCCCCAGCATTTT. It encodes CASSALGGDQPQHF.

In this sample, this clone turned up a few times. V is TRBV5-1 and J is TRBJ2-3; possibly TRBD1 or TRBD2 for D (5 bases each). The CDR3 extends over 15 amino acids. Germline CDR1 SGHRS, CDR2 YFSETQ. V lost 7 bases and J 3 bases, leaving 18 bases between the germline ends. The CDR3 nucleotides are TGCGCCAGCCGAGACGGGGCCTGGGGGACAGATACGCAGTATTTT. This translates into CASRDGAWGTDTQYF.

This chain joins TRBV5-4 and TRBJ2-7; no reliable D call. Trimming pared 0 bases from V and 2 bases from J, leaving 9 bases between. The CDR3 runs 14 residues. Germline V gene lookup returns CDR1 SGHNT and CDR2 YYREEE (reference sequence). CDR3 sequence reads: CASSLVPGPYEQYF. In nucleotides, the CDR3 is TGTGCCAGCAGCTTGGTTCCGGGCCCCTACGAGCAGTACTTC.

The chain couples TRBV6-5 to TRBJ1-5, with 7 bases aligning to TRBD1. CDR1 and CDR2 (germline): MNHEY, SVGAGI. J gave up 6 bases and V 7 bases, and 9 bases lay outside the gene matches. The CDR3 length is 14 residues. The CDR3 coding sequence is TGTGCCAGCACACCCCCAGGGGGAGGTCAGCCCCAGCATTTT. Encoded protein: CASTPPGGGQPQHF.

J is TRBJ2-7 and V is TRBV10-3, with TRBD1 matching 7 bases. J lost 2 bases, V lost 0 bases, and 1 base had no gene match. The CDR3 is made up of 14 amino acids. Germline V gene lookup returns CDR1 ENHRY and CDR2 SYGVKD. The CDR3 here is CAISESTGAYEQYF. The CDR3, as DNA: TGTGCCATCAGTGAGTCAACAGGGGCCTACGAGCAGTACTTC.

CDR3 residues: CASSLVGQPYEQYF. The CDR3 DNA sequence: TGTGCCAGCAGCTTAGTGGGACAGCCTTACGAGCAGTACTTC. This chain joins TRBV11-2 and TRBJ2-7, with TRBD1 matching 7 bases. CDR1 SGHAT and CDR2 FQNNGV come from the germline V gene. V was clipped by 1 base and J by 4 bases; unmatched bases: 4. The CDR3 has 14 amino acids.

This sequence joins TRBV7-2 and TRBJ2-1; maybe TRBD1 (6 bases). The V end was cut by 4 bases, the J end by 0 bases, with 19 bases between. The germline gives CDR1 SGHTA, CDR2 FQGNSA. This CDR3 region has 18 residues. CDR3 sequence (DNA): TGTGCCAGCAGCTCCCCTCAAGACGGACAGAGCTCCTACAATGAGCAGTTCTTC. Its protein is CASSSPQDGQSSYNEQFF.

The chain couples TRBV6-2 or TRBV6-3 to TRBJ2-7, with unresolved D. The CDR3 length is 14 residues. Germline V gives CDR1 MNHEY, CDR2 SVGEGT. V shed 6 bases and J shed 5 bases, with 17 bases lying between them. The CDR3 bases are TGTGCCAGCAGCAGACGAGACGGATGGAACGAGCAGTACTTC. Translation: CASSRRDGWNEQYF.

The DNA of the CDR3 is TGCAGTGCGGGGCATCAGCCCCAGCATTTT. Translating gives CSAGHQPQHF. The J gene is TRBJ1-5, the V gene TRBV20-1; possibly TRBD1 for D (5 bases). The V end was cut by 6 bases, the J end by 5 bases, with 5 bases between. This CDR3 is built from 10 residues. Germline CDR1 reads DFQATT; CDR2 reads SNEGSKA (reference sequence).